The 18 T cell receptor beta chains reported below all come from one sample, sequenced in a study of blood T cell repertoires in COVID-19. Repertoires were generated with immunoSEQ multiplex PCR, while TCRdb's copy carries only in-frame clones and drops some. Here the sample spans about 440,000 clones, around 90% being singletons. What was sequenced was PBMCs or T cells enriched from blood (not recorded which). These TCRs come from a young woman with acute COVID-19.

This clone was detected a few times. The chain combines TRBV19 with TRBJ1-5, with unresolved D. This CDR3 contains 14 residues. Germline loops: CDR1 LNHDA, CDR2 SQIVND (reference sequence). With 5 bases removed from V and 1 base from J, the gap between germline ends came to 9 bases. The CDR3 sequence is CASSDPRSNQPQHF. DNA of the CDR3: TGTGCCAGTAGTGATCCTCGGAGCAATCAGCCCCAGCATTTT. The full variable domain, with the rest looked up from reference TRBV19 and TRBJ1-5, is DGGITQSPKYLFRKEGQNVTLSCEQNLNHDAMYWYRQDPGQGLRLIYYSQIVNDFQKGDIAEGYSVSREKKESFPLTVTSAQKNPTAFYLCASSDPRSNQPQHFGDGTRLSIL.

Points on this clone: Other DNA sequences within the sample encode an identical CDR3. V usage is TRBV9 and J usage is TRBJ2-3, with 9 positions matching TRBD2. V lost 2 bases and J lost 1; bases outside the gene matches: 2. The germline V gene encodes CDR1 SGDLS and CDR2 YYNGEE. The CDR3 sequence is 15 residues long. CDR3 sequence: CASSVGGRGTDTQYF. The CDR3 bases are TGTGCCAGCAGCGTTGGCGGGAGGGGCACAGATACGCAGTATTTT.

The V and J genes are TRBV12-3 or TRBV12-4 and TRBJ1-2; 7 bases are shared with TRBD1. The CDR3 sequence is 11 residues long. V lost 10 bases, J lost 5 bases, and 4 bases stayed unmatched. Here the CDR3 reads CAIRQGYGYTF. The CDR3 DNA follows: TGTGCCATACGACAGGGTTATGGCTACACCTTC.

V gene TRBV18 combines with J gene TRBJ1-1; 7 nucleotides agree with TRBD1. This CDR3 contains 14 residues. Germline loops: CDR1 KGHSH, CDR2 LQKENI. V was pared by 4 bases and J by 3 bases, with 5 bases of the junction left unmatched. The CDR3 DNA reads TGTGCCAGCTCACGAAGGGGGCGGGACACTGAAGCTTTCTTT. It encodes CASSRRGRDTEAFF.

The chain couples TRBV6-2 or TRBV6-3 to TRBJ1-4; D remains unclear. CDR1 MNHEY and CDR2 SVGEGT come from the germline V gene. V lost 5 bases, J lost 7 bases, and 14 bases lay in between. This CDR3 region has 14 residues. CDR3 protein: CASSQAPRGEKLFF. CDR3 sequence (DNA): TGTGCCAGCAGTCAAGCGCCCAGAGGTGAAAAACTGTTTTTT.

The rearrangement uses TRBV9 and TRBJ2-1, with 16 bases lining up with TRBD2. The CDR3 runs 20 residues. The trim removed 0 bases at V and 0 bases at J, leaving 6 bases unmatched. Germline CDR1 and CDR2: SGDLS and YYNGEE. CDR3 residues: CASSVAGTSGGADSYNEQFF. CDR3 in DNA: TGTGCCAGCAGCGTAGCCGGGACTAGCGGGGGGGCAGACTCCTACAATGAGCAGTTCTTC.

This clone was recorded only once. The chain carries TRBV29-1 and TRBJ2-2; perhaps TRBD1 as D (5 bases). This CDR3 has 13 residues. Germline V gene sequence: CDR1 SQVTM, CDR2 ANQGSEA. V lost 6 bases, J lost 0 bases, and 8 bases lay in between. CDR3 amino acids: CSVTGSNTGELFF. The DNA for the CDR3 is TGCAGCGTCACAGGATCGAACACCGGGGAGCTGTTTTTT.

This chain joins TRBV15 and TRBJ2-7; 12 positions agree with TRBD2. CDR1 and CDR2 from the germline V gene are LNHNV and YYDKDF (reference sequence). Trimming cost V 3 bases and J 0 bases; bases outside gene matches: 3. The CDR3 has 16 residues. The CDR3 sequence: CATSSETSGSSYEQYF. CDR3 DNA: TGTGCCACCAGCAGCGAGACTAGCGGGAGCTCCTACGAGCAGTACTTC. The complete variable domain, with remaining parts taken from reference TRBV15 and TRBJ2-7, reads DAMVIQNPRYQVTQFGKPVTLSCSQTLNHNVMYWYQQKSSQAPKLLFHYYDKDFNNEADTPDNFQSRRPNTSFCFLDIRSPGLGDTAMYLCATSSETSGSSYEQYFGPGTRLTVT.

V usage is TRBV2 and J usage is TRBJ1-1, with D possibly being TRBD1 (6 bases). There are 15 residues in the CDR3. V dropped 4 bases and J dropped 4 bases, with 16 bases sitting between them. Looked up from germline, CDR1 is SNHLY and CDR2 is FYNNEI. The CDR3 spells CASSVRGGPLTEAFF. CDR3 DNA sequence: TGTGCCAGCAGTGTTCGCGGGGGGCCCCTCACTGAAGCTTTCTTT.

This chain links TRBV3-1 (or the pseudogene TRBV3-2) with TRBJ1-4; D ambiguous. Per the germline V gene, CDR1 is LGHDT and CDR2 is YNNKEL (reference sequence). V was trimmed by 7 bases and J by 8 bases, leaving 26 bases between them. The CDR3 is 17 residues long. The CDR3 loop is CASIEEMQQTPREKLFF. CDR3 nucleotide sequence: TGTGCCAGCATTGAGGAGATGCAGCAAACCCCGCGGGAAAAACTGTTTTTT.

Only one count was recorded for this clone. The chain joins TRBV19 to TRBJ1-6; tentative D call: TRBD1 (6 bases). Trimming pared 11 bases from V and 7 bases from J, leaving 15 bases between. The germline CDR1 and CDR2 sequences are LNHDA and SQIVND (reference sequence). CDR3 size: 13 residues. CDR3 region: CAARDTLNSPLHF. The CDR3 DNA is TGTGCCGCCCGGGACACCCTAAATTCACCCCTCCACTTT.

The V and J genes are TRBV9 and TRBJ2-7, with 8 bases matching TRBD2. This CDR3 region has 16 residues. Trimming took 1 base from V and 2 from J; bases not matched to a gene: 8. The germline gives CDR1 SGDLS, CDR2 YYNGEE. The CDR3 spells CASSVTPGGKPYEQYF. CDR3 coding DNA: TGTGCCAGCAGCGTAACTCCGGGAGGGAAACCCTACGAGCAGTACTTC.

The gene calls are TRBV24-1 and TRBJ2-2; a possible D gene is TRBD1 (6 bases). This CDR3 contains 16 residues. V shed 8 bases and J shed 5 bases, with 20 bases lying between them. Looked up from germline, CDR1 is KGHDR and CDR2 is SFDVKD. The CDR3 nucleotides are TGTGCCACCAAGGCTACCGGGACACTAAATACCGGGGAGCTGTTTTTT. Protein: CATKATGTLNTGELFF.

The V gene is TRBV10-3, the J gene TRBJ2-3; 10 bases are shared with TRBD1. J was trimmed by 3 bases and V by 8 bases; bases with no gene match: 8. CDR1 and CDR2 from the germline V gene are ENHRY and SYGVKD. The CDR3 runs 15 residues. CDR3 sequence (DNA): TGTGCCATCGGGGGGGACAGGGGTCAGACAGATACGCAGTATTTT. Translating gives CAIGGDRGQTDTQYF.

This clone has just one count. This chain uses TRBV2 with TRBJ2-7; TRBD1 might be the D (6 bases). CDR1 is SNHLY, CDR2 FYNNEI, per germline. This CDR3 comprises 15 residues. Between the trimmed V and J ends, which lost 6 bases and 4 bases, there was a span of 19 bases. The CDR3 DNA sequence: TGTGCCAGCAGGGAACCTCACAGGGATACTTACGAGCAGTACTTC. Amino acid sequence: CASREPHRDTYEQYF. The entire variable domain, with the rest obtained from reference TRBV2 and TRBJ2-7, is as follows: EPEVTQTPSHQVTQMGQEVILRCVPISNHLYFYWYRQILGQKVEFLVSFYNNEISEKSEIFDDQFSVERPDGSNFTLKIRSTKLEDSAMYFCASREPHRDTYEQYFGPGTRLTVT.

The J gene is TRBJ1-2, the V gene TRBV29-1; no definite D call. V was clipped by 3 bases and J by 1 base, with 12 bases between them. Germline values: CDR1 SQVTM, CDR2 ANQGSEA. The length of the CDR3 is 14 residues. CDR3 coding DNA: TGCAGCGTTGATTCTGAGGAAGATAACTATGGCTACACCTTC. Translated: CSVDSEEDNYGYTF.

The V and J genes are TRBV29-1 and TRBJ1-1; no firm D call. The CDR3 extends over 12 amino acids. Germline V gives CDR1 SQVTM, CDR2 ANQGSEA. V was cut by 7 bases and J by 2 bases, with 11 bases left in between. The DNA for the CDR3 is TGCAGCGCTTTCCCAGTCAACACTGAAGCTTTCTTT. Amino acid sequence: CSAFPVNTEAFF.

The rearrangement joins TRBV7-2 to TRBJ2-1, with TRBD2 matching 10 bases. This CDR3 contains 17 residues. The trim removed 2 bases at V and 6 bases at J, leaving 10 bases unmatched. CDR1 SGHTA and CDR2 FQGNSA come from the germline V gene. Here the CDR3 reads CASSLTPSSGRGNEQFF. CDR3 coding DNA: TGTGCCAGCAGCTTAACCCCCTCTAGCGGGAGAGGCAATGAGCAGTTCTTC.